This T cell receptor beta chain was identified in a study of regulatory and conventional T cells in breast cancer. TCRdb reanalysed the PCR reads using MiXCR and keeps one entry per CDR3 protein. The data show 15,000 to 20,000 distinct CDR3 sequences, approximately 35% seen once. The V segment lost 4 bases and the J segment 2 bases; nucleotides outside the gene matches: 9. Germline V gene data show CDR1 as SGHVS and CDR2 as FQNEAQ. CDR3 length: 18 residues. The sample was conventional T cells from blood. The sequence was obtained from a female donor in good health. The rearrangement uses TRBV7-8 and TRBJ2-7; TRBD2 matches 15 bases. DNA of the CDR3: TGTGCCAGCAGCTCCAAGTCGGGACTAGCGGGAGGCCCCTACGAGCAGTACTTC. This translates into CASSSKSGLAGGPYEQYF.